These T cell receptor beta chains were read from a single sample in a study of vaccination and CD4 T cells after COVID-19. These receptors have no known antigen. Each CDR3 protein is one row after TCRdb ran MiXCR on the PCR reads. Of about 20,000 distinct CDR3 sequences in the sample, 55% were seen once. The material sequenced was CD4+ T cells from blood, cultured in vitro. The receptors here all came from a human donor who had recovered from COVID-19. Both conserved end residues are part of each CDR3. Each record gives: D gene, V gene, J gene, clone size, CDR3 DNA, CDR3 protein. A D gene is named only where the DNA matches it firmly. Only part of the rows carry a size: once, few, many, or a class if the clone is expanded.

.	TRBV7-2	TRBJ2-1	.	TGTGCCAGCGGACTGCGGGGCCGTGAGCAGTTCTTC	CASGLRGREQFF
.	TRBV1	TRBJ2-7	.	TGCACCAGCAGCCATCCCACAGGGACAGGGGAAGGCCACGAGCAGTACTTC	CTSSHPTGTGEGHEQYF
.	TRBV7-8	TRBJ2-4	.	TGTGCCAGCAGCTTAGGGGGGACCAACGGGGCCAAAAACATTCAGTACTTC	CASSLGGTNGAKNIQYF
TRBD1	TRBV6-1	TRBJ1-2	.	TGTGCCAGCAGGACAGGGGGCGCGGACTATGGCTACACCTTC	CASRTGGADYGYTF
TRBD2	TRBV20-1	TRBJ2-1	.	TGCAGTGCTAGCCCCCTTAGCGGGCGGGTCGATGAGCAGTTCTTC	CSASPLSGRVDEQFF
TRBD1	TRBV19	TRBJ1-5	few	TGTGCCAGTAGTAGACAGGGAAATCAGCCCCAGCATTTT	CASSRQGNQPQHF
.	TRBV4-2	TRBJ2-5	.	TGTGCCAGCAGCCTGTGGGATGGCGAGACCCAGTACTTC	CASSLWDGETQYF
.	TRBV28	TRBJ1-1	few	TGTGCCAGCAGTAGCGTCACTGAAGCTTTCTTT	CASSSVTEAFF
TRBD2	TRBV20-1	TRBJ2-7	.	TGCAGTGCTAGAGATGCTGTCGCGGGGGGAGCCTACGAGCAGTACTTC	CSARDAVAGGAYEQYF
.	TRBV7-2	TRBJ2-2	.	TGTGCCAGCAGCTTACAGGGCGCCGGGGAGCTGTTTTTT	CASSLQGAGELFF
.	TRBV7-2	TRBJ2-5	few	TGTGCCAGCAGCCGCACTCAAGAGACCCAGTACTTC	CASSRTQETQYF
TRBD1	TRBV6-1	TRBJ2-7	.	TGTGCCAGCAGTGCCAGACAGGGCTACGAGCAGTACTTC	CASSARQGYEQYF
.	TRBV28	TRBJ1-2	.	TGTGCCAGCAGCTCAGGACAGCTAGGCTACACCTTC	CASSSGQLGYTF
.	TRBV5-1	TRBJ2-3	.	TGCGCCAGCAGCTTGGACTCAGATACGCAGTATTTT	CASSLDSDTQYF
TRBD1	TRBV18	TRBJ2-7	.	TGTGCCAGCTCACCTGGTGGACAGGGGACCTACGAGCAGTACTTC	CASSPGGQGTYEQYF
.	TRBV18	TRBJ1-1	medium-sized	TGTGCCAGCTCACAATACACAGCGGGACTGAACACTGAAGCTTTCTTT	CASSQYTAGLNTEAFF
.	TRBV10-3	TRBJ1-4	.	TGTGCCATCAGGGGAACCGGGACTGATGAAAAACTGTTTTTT	CAIRGTGTDEKLFF
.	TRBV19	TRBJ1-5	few	TGTGCCAGTAGGAGGCTTCTGGGCAATCAGCCCCAGCATTTT	CASRRLLGNQPQHF
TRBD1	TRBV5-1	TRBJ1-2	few	TGCGCCAGCAGCTTGGGCGGGACAGGAGATGGCTACACCTTC	CASSLGGTGDGYTF
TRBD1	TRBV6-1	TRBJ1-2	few	TGTGCCAGCCGAACCTCCAAAGGGGACAGGGGCCTTTATGGCTACACCTTC	CASRTSKGDRGLYGYTF
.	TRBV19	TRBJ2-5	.	TGTGCCAGTAGTACCCCGACGGAGATACTAGGGGAGACCCAGTACTTC	CASSTPTEILGETQYF
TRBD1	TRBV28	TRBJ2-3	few	TGTGCCAGCAGCCGAAACCGGACAGGGAACCAGCCAGATACGCAGTATTTT	CASSRNRTGNQPDTQYF
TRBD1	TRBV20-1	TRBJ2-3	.	TGCAGTGCCCAACCGGGACAGCGCCCAGATACGCAGTATTTT	CSAQPGQRPDTQYF
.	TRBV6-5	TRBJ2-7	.	TGTGCCAGCAGTTCGTACACATTAGAGCAGTACTTC	CASSSYTLEQYF
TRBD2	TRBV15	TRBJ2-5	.	TGTGCCACCAGCAGAGATCGAGCGGGGGGGGGCGGCGAGACCCAGTACTTC	CATSRDRAGGGGETQYF
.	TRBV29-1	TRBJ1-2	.	TGCAGCGTTTCGGACAGACTAATCTATGGCTACACCTTC	CSVSDRLIYGYTF
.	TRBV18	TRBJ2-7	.	TGTGCCAGCTCACCACCAAATAGGCGGGTCTACGAGCAGTACTTC	CASSPPNRRVYEQYF
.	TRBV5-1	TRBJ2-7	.	TGCGCCAGCAGCTTGAGGGCAGGGAATCCCTACGAGCAGTACTTC	CASSLRAGNPYEQYF
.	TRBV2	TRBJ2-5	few	TGTGCCAGCAGACCCGAAGAGACCCAGTACTTC	CASRPEETQYF
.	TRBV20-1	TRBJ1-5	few	TGCAGTGCTAGAGATTCGGGGACACCGAATAGCAATCAGCCCCAGCATTTT	CSARDSGTPNSNQPQHF
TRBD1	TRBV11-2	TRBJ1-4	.	TGTGCCAGCAGCCGCCGGACAGGGGGCGCGGAAAAACTGTTTTTT	CASSRRTGGAEKLFF
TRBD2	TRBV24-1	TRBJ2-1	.	TGTGCCACCAGTGATTTTCCCAGCGGGAGCTCCTACAATGAGCAGTTCTTC	CATSDFPSGSSYNEQFF
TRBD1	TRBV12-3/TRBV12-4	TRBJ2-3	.	TGTGCCAGCAGTTTTAAACAGGGGGCCGCAGATACGCAGTATTTT	CASSFKQGAADTQYF
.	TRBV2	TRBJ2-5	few	TGTGCCAGCAGTGGACAAGAGACCCAGTACTTC	CASSGQETQYF
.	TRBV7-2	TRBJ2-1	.	TGTGCCAGCAGCTTTTCAGGGTTAAGCTCCTACAATGAGCAGTTCTTC	CASSFSGLSSYNEQFF
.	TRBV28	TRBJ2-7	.	TGTGCCAGCAGTTTGAGGGGCCTCTCCTACGAGCAGTACTTC	CASSLRGLSYEQYF
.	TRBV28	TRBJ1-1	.	TGTGCCAGCAGTTTGATAACATTTCGTAGAGTGAATCGGAACACTGAAGCTTTCTTT	CASSLITFRRVNRNTEAFF
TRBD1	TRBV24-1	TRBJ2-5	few	TGTGCCACCGGACAGGGAGGAGAGACCCAGTACTTC	CATGQGGETQYF